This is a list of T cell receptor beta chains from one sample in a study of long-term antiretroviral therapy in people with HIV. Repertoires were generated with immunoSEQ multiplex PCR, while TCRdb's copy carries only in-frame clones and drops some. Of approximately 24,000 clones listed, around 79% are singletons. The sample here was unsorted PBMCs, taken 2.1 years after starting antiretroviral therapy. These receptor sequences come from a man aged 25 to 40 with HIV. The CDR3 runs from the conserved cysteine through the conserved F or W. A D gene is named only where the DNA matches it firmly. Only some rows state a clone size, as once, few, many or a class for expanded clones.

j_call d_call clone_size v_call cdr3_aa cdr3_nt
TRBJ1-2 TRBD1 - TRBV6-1 CASSFRGQGNYGYTF TGTGCCAGCAGCTTCAGGGGGCAGGGCAACTATGGCTACACCTTC
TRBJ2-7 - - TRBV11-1 CASSPRGREQYF TGTGCCAGCAGCCCCAGGGGCCGCGAGCAGTACTTC
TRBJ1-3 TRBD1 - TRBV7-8 CASSSNRGGNTIYF TGTGCCAGCAGCTCGAACAGGGGTGGAAACACCATATATTTT
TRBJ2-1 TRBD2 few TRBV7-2 CASSLQAGVHNEQFF TGTGCCAGTTCCCTACAAGCGGGAGTTCACAATGAGCAGTTCTTC
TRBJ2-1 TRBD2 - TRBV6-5 CASSYELAGPNEQFF TGTGCCAGCAGTTACGAACTAGCGGGGCCCAATGAGCAGTTCTTC
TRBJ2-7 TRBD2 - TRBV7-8 CASSWTSGRTEQYF TGTGCCAGCAGCTGGACTAGCGGGAGGACCGAGCAGTACTTC
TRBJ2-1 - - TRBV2 CASSPGGEQFF TGTGCCAGCAGCCCCGGTGGTGAGCAGTTCTTC
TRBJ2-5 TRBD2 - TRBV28 CASTDSGSWETQYF TGTGCCAGCACCGATAGCGGGAGTTGGGAGACCCAGTACTTC
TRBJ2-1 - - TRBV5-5 CASSLAIAVYNEQFF TGTGCCAGCAGCTTGGCCATAGCGGTCTACAATGAGCAGTTCTTC
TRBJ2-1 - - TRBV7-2 CASSLGVGEQFF TGTGCCAGCAGCTTAGGGGTTGGTGAGCAGTTCTTC
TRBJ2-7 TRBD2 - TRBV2 CASNSGGAQVHEQYF TGTGCCAGCAATTCGGGGGGGGCGCAGGTCCACGAGCAGTACTTC
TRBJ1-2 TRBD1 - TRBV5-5 CASSSNDRGDYGYTF TGTGCCAGCAGCTCCAACGACAGGGGCGACTATGGCTACACCTTC
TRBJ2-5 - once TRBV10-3 CAISLRGGGETQYF TGTGCCATCAGCCTTCGAGGGGGGGGAGAGACCCAGTACTTC
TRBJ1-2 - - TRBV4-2 CASSQEGRESGGYTF TGTGCCAGCAGCCAAGAGGGTAGGGAGTCCGGGGGCTACACCTTC
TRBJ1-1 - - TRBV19 CASSMARATEAFF TGTGCCAGTAGTATGGCCAGGGCCACTGAAGCTTTCTTT
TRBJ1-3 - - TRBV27 CASSLRSGVGNTIYF TGTGCCAGCAGTTTAAGATCAGGGGTTGGAAACACCATATATTTT
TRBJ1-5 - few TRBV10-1 CASSAGGSQPQHF TGCGCCAGCAGTGCGGGGGGGAGTCAGCCCCAGCATTTT
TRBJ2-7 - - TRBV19 CASSIVGSFYEQYF TGTGCCAGTAGTATAGTCGGCAGCTTCTACGAGCAGTACTTC
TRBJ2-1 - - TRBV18 CASSSSGASYNEQFF TGTGCCAGCTCAAGTTCTGGGGCATCCTACAATGAGCAGTTCTTC
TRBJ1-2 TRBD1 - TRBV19 CASISQGYGYTF TGTGCCAGTATTTCACAGGGGTATGGCTACACCTTC
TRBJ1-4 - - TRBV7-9 CASSLSQGGEKLFF TGTGCCAGCAGCTTAAGTCAGGGAGGGGAAAAACTGTTTTTT
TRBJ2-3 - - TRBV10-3 CAIRGQVTDTQYF TGTGCCATCAGAGGACAAGTCACAGATACGCAGTATTTT
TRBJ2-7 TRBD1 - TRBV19 CASTADRGGYEQYF TGTGCCAGTACCGCGGACAGGGGAGGTTACGAGCAGTACTTC
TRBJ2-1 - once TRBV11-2 CASSLGGGEQFF TGTGCCAGCAGCTTAGGAGGGGGTGAGCAGTTCTTC
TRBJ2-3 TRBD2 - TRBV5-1 CASRVTSGGSDTQYF TGCGCCAGCAGGGTGACTAGCGGGGGGTCAGATACGCAGTATTTT
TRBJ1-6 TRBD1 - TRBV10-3 CAISDDRAQNSPLHF TGTGCCATCAGTGACGACAGGGCGCAGAATTCACCCCTCCACTTT
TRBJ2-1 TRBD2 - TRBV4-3 CASSQDIERDLYNEQFF TGCGCCAGCAGCCAAGATATTGAGCGGGACCTTTACAATGAGCAGTTCTTC
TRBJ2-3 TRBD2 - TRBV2 CASSVPAGGPGDTQYF TGTGCCAGCAGTGTTCCCGCGGGGGGGCCAGGGGATACGCAGTATTTT
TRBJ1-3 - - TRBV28 CASSFRSTGNTIYF TGTGCCAGCAGTTTCAGGTCGACTGGAAACACCATATATTTT
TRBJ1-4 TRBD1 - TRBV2 CASTRLDRAVLLYEKLFF TGTGCCAGCACTCGTCTAGACAGGGCAGTCCTATTATATGAAAAACTGTTTTTT
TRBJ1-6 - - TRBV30 CAWRQTVSSYNSPLHF TGTGCCTGGAGGCAGACAGTCAGCTCCTATAATTCACCCCTCCACTTT
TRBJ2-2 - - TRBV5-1 CASSPRGAGTGELFF TGCGCCAGCAGCCCTCGGGGCGCAGGGACCGGGGAGCTGTTTTTT
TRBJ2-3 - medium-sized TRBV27 CASSYTGFGADTQYF TGTGCCAGCAGTTATACAGGGTTCGGCGCAGATACGCAGTATTTT
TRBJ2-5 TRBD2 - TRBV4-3 CASSRLAGVETQYF TGCGCCAGCAGCCGTTTAGCGGGAGTGGAGACCCAGTACTTC
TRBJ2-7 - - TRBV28 CANSDFGGEQYF TGTGCCAACTCGGACTTTGGGGGGGAGCAGTACTTC
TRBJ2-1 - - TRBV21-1 CASSRTPGTGHNEQFF TGTGCCAGCAGCAGAACGCCCGGGACAGGCCACAATGAGCAGTTCTTC
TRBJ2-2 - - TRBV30 CAWSVNTNTGELFF TGTGCCTGGAGTGTAAACACGAACACCGGGGAGCTGTTTTTT
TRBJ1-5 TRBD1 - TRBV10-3 CAISRGQDNQPQHF TGTGCCATCAGTAGGGGACAGGACAATCAGCCCCAGCATTTT
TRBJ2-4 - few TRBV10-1 CASSEWKAEWENIQYF TGCGCCAGCAGTGAGTGGAAGGCGGAGTGGGAAAACATTCAGTACTTC
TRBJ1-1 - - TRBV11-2 CASSLARVNTEAFF TGTGCCAGCAGCCTCGCGAGAGTGAACACTGAAGCTTTCTTT
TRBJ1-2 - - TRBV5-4 CASSPGPREGYTF TGTGCCAGCAGCCCCGGCCCCAGGGAGGGCTACACCTTC
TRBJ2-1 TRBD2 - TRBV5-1 CASSLHWTSGGDRPRNEQFF TGCGCCAGCAGCTTGCACTGGACTAGCGGGGGGGATAGACCTAGGAATGAGCAGTTCTTC
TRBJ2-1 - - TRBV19 CASSPRTFLSYNEQFF TGTGCCAGTAGTCCCCGGACTTTTCTGTCGTACAATGAGCAGTTCTTC
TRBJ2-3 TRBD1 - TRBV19 CASSVDRGGIGDTQYF TGTGCCAGTAGCGTCGACAGGGGAGGTATCGGGGATACGCAGTATTTT
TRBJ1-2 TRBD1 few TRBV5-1 CASSSGQGGYGYTF TGCGCCAGCAGCTCCGGACAGGGCGGCTATGGCTACACCTTC
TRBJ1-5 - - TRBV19 CASSSGNQPQHF TGTGCCAGTAGTTCGGGGAATCAGCCCCAGCATTTT
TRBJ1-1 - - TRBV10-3 CAISESAGQANTEAFF TGTGCCATCAGTGAGTCAGCAGGGCAGGCGAACACTGAAGCTTTCTTT
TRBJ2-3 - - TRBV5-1 CASSLDGVGTDTQYF TGCGCCAGCAGCTTGGACGGGGTTGGCACAGATACGCAGTATTTT
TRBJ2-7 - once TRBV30 CAWKGDPEREQYF TGTGCCTGGAAGGGAGACCCCGAACGGGAGCAGTACTTC
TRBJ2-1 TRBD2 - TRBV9 CASSPQGTSGNNEQFF TGTGCCAGCAGCCCCCAGGGGACTAGCGGGAACAATGAGCAGTTCTTC
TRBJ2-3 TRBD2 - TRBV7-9 CASSLGIAGGTDTQYF TGTGCCAGCAGCTTAGGGATAGCGGGAGGTACAGATACGCAGTATTTT
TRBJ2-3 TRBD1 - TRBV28 CASAHGTGGFGTDTQYF TGTGCCAGCGCTCACGGGACAGGGGGTTTCGGGACAGATACGCAGTATTTT
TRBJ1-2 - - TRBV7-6 CASSSPGIGYGYTF TGTGCCAGCAGCTCACCAGGAATCGGCTATGGCTACACCTTC